The 9 T cell receptor beta chains below come from one sample, sequenced in a study of blood T cell repertoires in COVID-19. TCRdb keeps only in-frame clones here, not all; method: immunoSEQ multiplex PCR. The data show 50,000 to 75,000 clones, with around three quarters seen just once and 3.5% held by the top ten. The sequencing sample was made of peripheral blood. Receptors were obtained from a man aged 55-75 years with acute or convalescent COVID-19.

The chain is built from TRBV3-1 (or the pseudogene TRBV3-2) and TRBJ2-1; no clear D gene. Trimming removed 4 bases at V and 7 bases at J, with 14 bases between. In germline, CDR1 is LGHDT, CDR2 YNNKEL (reference sequence). The CDR3 length is 14 residues. The CDR3: CASSPRFSMNEQFF. In nucleotides, the CDR3 is TGTGCCAGCAGCCCTCGGTTTTCAATGAATGAGCAGTTCTTC.

The chain recombines TRBV24-1 with TRBJ1-2, with D hard to call. CDR1 KGHDR and CDR2 SFDVKD come from the germline V gene. This CDR3 contains 14 residues. Trimming took off 0 bases at V and 7 bases at J, with 11 bases between the two ends. CDR3 region: CATSDLGLAGGYTF. CDR3 coding DNA: TGTGCCACCAGTGATTTGGGGCTTGCCGGTGGCTACACCTTC.

In the case of this clone: At one end the junction does not follow the germline gene, possibly because of a read error. The chain employs TRBV19 and TRBJ1-4; TRBD1 aligns across 7 bases. The CDR3 is 17 residues long. Per germline, CDR1 LNHDA and CDR2 SQIVND (reference sequence). The CDR3 DNA reads TGTGCCAGCGCATCACCCATCCGGGACAGCTTGAATGAAAGACTGTTTTTT. Protein sequence: CASASPIRDSLNERLFF.

The gene calls are TRBV12-3 or TRBV12-4 and TRBJ1-2; the D gene is possibly TRBD1 (5 bases). V lost 5 bases to trimming and J lost 7 bases, with 11 bases between them. The CDR3 has 12 residues. CDR3 sequence reads: CASSGAPVGYTF. The CDR3 DNA sequence: TGTGCCAGCAGTGGGGCCCCCGTTGGCTACACCTTC.

V usage is TRBV29-1 and J usage is TRBJ1-2; weak D call: TRBD1 (6 bases). Germline CDR1 SQVTM, CDR2 ANQGSEA. V was pared by 7 bases and J by 3 bases, with 12 bases between. The CDR3 has 12 amino acids. The CDR3 protein is CSGGGADYGYTF. In nucleotides, the CDR3 is TGCAGCGGCGGGGGGGCGGACTATGGCTACACCTTC.

This sequence joins TRBV28 and TRBJ2-5; possibly TRBD1 for D (5 bases). From germline, CDR1 is MDHEN and CDR2 SYDVKM. The CDR3 totals 16 residues. Trimming took off 3 bases at V and 3 bases at J, with 17 bases between the two ends. Here the CDR3 reads CASSFPWGNRKETQYF. CDR3 DNA: TGTGCCAGCAGTTTCCCCTGGGGAAACAGGAAAGAGACCCAGTACTTC.

The rearrangement joins TRBV6-1 to TRBJ2-3, with TRBD2 identical over 9 bases. This CDR3 has 19 amino acids. Unmatched junction bases numbered 15, after V lost 3 bases and J lost 2 bases. Germline-derived CDR1 and CDR2 are MNHNS and SASEGT. Written as DNA, the CDR3 is TGTGCCAGCAGTGACTTTGGGGGGGCGAGCGGGAGGACCACAGATACGCAGTATTTT. Its protein is CASSDFGGASGRTTDTQYF.

The J gene is TRBJ2-7, the V gene TRBV6-5; TRBD1 aligns across 12 bases. V lost 6 bases and J lost 4; bases outside the gene matches: 4. The CDR3 length is 14 residues. Germline V gene lookup returns CDR1 MNHEY and CDR2 SVGAGI. DNA of the CDR3: TGTGCCAGCAGGGGACAGGGGGCCCTATACGAGCAGTACTTC. Its translation: CASRGQGALYEQYF.

The J gene is TRBJ2-7, the V gene TRBV7-9, with 9 bases lining up with TRBD2. With 1 base clipped from V and 3 bases from J, the junction kept 7 bases outside the gene matches. The CDR3 extends over 16 amino acids. Germline CDR1 and CDR2: SEHNR and FQNEAQ (reference sequence). CDR3 sequence: CASSLGASGKGYEQYF. CDR3 sequence (DNA): TGTGCCAGCAGCTTAGGGGCTAGCGGGAAAGGCTACGAGCAGTACTTC. The full variable domain, with the rest looked up from reference TRBV7-9 and TRBJ2-7, is DTGVSQNPRHKITKRGQNVTFRCDPISEHNRLYWYRQTLGQGPEFLTYFQNEAQLEKSRLLSDRFSAERPKGSFSTLEIQRTEQGDSAMYLCASSLGASGKGYEQYFGPGTRLTVT.